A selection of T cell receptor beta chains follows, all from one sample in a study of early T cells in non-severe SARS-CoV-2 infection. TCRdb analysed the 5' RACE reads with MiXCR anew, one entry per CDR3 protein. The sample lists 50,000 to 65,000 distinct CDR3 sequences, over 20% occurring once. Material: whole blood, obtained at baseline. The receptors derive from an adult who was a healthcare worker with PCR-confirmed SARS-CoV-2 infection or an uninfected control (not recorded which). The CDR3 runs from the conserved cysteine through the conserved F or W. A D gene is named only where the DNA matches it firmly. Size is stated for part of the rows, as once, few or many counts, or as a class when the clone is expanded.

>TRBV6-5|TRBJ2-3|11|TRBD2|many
CASGRGYTQYF
TGTGCCAGTGGGAGGGGCTACACGCAGTATTTT
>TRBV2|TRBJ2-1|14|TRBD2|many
CASKFGGGAWEQFF
TGTGCCAGCAAGTTTGGCGGGGGGGCTTGGGAGCAGTTCTTC
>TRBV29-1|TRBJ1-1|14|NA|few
CSVGLGAGNTEAFF
TGCAGCGTTGGATTGGGGGCTGGGAACACTGAAGCTTTCTTT
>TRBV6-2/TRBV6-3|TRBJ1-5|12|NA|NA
CASRSGVQPQHF
TGTGCCAGCAGGTCAGGGGTTCAGCCCCAGCATTTT
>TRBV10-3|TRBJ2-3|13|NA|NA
CAITPGPSDAQYF
TGTGCCATCACCCCCGGTCCTTCCGACGCGCAGTATTTT
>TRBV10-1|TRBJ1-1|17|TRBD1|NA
CASSETGTAHQVTEAFF
TGCGCCAGCAGTGAGACCGGGACAGCTCATCAGGTCACTGAAGCTTTCTTT
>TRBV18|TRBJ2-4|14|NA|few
CASSPAAAKNIQYF
TGTGCCAGCTCACCAGCGGCGGCCAAAAACATTCAGTACTTC
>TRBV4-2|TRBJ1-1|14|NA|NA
CASSQDRVGSEAFF
TGTGCCAGCAGCCAAGACAGGGTGGGCTCTGAAGCTTTCTTT
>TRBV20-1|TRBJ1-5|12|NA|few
CSANRRNQPQHF
TGCAGTGCCAATAGAAGGAATCAGCCCCAGCATTTT
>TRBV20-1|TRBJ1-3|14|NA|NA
CSARESYSGNTIYF
TGCAGTGCTAGAGAGTCGTACTCTGGAAACACCATATATTTT
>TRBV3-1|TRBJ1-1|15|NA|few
CASSQGVLMNTEAFF
TGTGCCAGCAGCCAGGGGGTCCTCATGAACACTGAAGCTTTCTTT
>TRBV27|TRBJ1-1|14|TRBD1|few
CASSLDREATEAFF
TGTGCCAGCAGTTTAGACAGGGAGGCCACTGAAGCTTTCTTT
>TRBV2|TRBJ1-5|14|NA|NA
CASAEGRAPGPQHF
TGTGCCAGCGCAGAGGGTAGGGCGCCCGGGCCCCAGCATTTT
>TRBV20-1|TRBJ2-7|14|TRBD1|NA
CSARGQGKVYEQYF
TGCAGTGCTAGAGGACAGGGAAAAGTGTACGAGCAGTACTTC
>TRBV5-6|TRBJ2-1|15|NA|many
CASSWSPSSYNEQFF
TGTGCCAGCAGCTGGTCGCCAAGCTCCTACAATGAGCAGTTCTTC
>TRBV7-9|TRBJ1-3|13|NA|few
CASSFRLEDTIYF
TGTGCCAGCAGCTTCCGGTTGGAGGACACCATATATTTT
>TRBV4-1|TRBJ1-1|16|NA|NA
CASSQLDSNMNTEAFF
TGCGCCAGCAGCCAACTTGACAGTAACATGAACACTGAAGCTTTCTTT
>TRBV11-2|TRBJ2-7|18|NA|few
CASTPLQGVAGWAYEQYF
TGTGCCAGCACCCCGCTACAAGGAGTGGCAGGCTGGGCATACGAGCAGTACTTC
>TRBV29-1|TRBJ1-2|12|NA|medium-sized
CSVATPKAGYTF
TGCAGCGTTGCGACACCCAAGGCGGGCTACACCTTC
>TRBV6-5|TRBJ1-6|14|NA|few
CASREGRDNSPLHF
TGTGCCAGCAGGGAGGGGAGGGATAATTCACCCCTCCACTTT
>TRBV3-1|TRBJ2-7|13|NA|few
CASSQERFSEQYF
TGTGCCAGCAGCCAAGAGCGGTTTTCAGAGCAGTACTTC
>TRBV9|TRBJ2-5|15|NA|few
CASSTMPRGSETQYF
TGTGCCAGCAGCACCATGCCCAGAGGCAGTGAGACCCAGTACTTC
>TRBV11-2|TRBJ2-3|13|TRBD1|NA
CASTGQGADTQYF
TGTGCCAGCACCGGACAGGGGGCAGATACGCAGTATTTT
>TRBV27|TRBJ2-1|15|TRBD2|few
CASSSAGGSYNEQFF
TGTGCCAGCAGTTCTGCGGGAGGCTCCTACAATGAGCAGTTCTTC